This is a list of T cell receptor beta chains from one sample in a study of shared clonotypes between healthy human individuals. Only in-frame clones appear in the TCRdb table, and some are missing; sequencing was by immunoSEQ multiplex PCR. This sample carries some 1,100,000 clones, about 84% of them seen once, and the ten largest clones take 0.5% to 0.6%. Sequencing used memory CD4+ T cells from PBMCs. The origin of the receptors is a man between 18 and 29 years old in good health. Some clones in this sample may be carry-over from other donors' samples. The CDR3 runs from the conserved cysteine through the conserved F or W. Fields, in order: CDR3 DNA, CDR3 protein, D gene, clone size, J gene, CDR3 length, V gene. The D gene is left open where the match is weak. Expanded clones are given a class, and other clones once, few, many or no size at all.

TGTGCCAGCAGGTCACAGGGAACTTATAATTCACCCCTCCACTTT,CASRSQGTYNSPLHF,-,-,TRBJ1-6,15,TRBV28
TGTGCCAGCAGCTTACAGAGGAACAATCAGCCCCAGCATTTT,CASSLQRNNQPQHF,-,-,TRBJ1-5,14,TRBV7-2
TGTGCCATCAGCCAGGGACTAGCGGGAGGAACCTACGAGCAGTACTTC,CAISQGLAGGTYEQYF,TRBD2,-,TRBJ2-7,16,TRBV10-3
TGCGCCAGCAGCCAGAGTGCAACTAATGAAAAACTGTTTTTT,CASSQSATNEKLFF,-,-,TRBJ1-4,14,TRBV4-3
TGTGCCAGCTCACCACGACAGGGGGACTATGGCTACACCTTC,CASSPRQGDYGYTF,TRBD1,-,TRBJ1-2,14,TRBV18
TGTGCCAGCAGTTTAGCGGGAGGGCCGAGAAATGAGCAGTTCTTC,CASSLAGGPRNEQFF,TRBD2,-,TRBJ2-1,15,TRBV28
TGTGCCAGTAGTATTTCACCCGGCGGGAGGAACACTGAAGCTTTCTTT,CASSISPGGRNTEAFF,-,-,TRBJ1-1,16,TRBV19
TGTGCCAGCAATTACGGGGGGAGCACCGGGGAGCTGTTTTTT,CASNYGGSTGELFF,TRBD2,-,TRBJ2-2,14,TRBV11-2
TGCGCCAGCAGCCGGGGGACAGTCGATACTGAGCAGTTCTTC,CASSRGTVDTEQFF,-,-,TRBJ2-1,14,TRBV5-1
TGTGCCAGTAGTGTCCTCAGGGGATCCTACGAGCAGTACTTC,CASSVLRGSYEQYF,-,-,TRBJ2-7,14,TRBV19
TGTGCCAGCAGTGATAGATCGGTCCAAGAGACCCAGTACTTC,CASSDRSVQETQYF,-,few,TRBJ2-5,14,TRBV2
TGCGCCAGCAGCCTCGGGACCCGAGAAAACATTCAGTACTTC,CASSLGTRENIQYF,-,-,TRBJ2-4,14,TRBV5-1
TGTGCCACCAGCCACACAGGGACCGGGGAGCAGTACTTC,CATSHTGTGEQYF,-,-,TRBJ2-5,13,TRBV15
TGTGCCATCAGTGAGGTACTAGCGGGCGCGAACACCGGGGAGCTGTTTTTT,CAISEVLAGANTGELFF,TRBD2,once,TRBJ2-2,17,TRBV10-3
TGTGCCAGCAGTTACCGGACGGGACAGAGGGTCGTAGCTTTCTTT,CASSYRTGQRVVAFF,TRBD1,few,TRBJ1-1,15,TRBV6-5
TGTGCCAGCAGTGCCCCCTTGGGACTCGCTGGCGAAAAACTGTTTTTT,CASSAPLGLAGEKLFF,-,-,TRBJ1-4,16,TRBV6-1
TGTGCCAGCAGCCCCGACAGGCGGCCAAAGCATTTT,CASSPDRRPKHF,-,-,TRBJ1-5,12,TRBV28
TGCGCCAGCAGCTTGGCCCTAGCGGGATTTCAAGAGGCCCAGTACTTC,CASSLALAGFQEAQYF,TRBD2,-,TRBJ2-5,16,TRBV5-1
TGTGCCAGCAGTTACCCCTCGGGCAGGGGTACAGATACGCAGTATTTT,CASSYPSGRGTDTQYF,-,-,TRBJ2-3,16,TRBV6-6
TGTGCCAGCAAGGAAGCAGGGCTCACAGATACGCAGTATTTT,CASKEAGLTDTQYF,-,-,TRBJ2-3,14,TRBV28
TGTGCCAGCTCACCTCCGGGGGGAACTGGAAACACCATATATTTT,CASSPPGGTGNTIYF,-,-,TRBJ1-3,15,TRBV18
TGTGCCAGCTCACCAGAACAGGGGGAAAATCAGCCCCAGCATTTT,CASSPEQGENQPQHF,TRBD1,once,TRBJ1-5,15,TRBV18
TGTGCCAGCAGCTTACTTAAGGAACATGAGCAGTTCTTC,CASSLLKEHEQFF,-,-,TRBJ2-1,13,TRBV7-3
TGTGCCAGCAGTGAAGCCCATCAGCCCCAGCATTTT,CASSEAHQPQHF,-,-,TRBJ1-5,12,TRBV6-1
TGTGCCAGCTCACCGCAATCGGGACAGAGCTACACCTTC,CASSPQSGQSYTF,TRBD1,-,TRBJ1-2,13,TRBV18
TGTGCCAGTGAGGGACAGGGAAGGACCGGGGAGCTGTTTTTT,CASEGQGRTGELFF,TRBD1,-,TRBJ2-2,14,TRBV19
TGTGCCAGCAGTTCATCGTACAGGGGAGAGACCCAGTACTTC,CASSSSYRGETQYF,TRBD1,-,TRBJ2-5,14,TRBV27
TGCGCCAGCAGACGCGAGGGAGACGGGGAGCTGTTTTTT,CASRREGDGELFF,-,-,TRBJ2-2,13,TRBV5-1
TGTGCCATCGATGGAGGAGGGGACGAGCAGTACTTC,CAIDGGGDEQYF,-,-,TRBJ2-7,12,TRBV10-3
TGTGCCAGTAGTATTTCTAGCGGGAGCCAAGAGACCCAGTACTTC,CASSISSGSQETQYF,TRBD2,-,TRBJ2-5,15,TRBV19
TGTGCCAGCAGTGTAAAGGGAGGGGAGACTGAAGCTTTCTTT,CASSVKGGETEAFF,-,many,TRBJ1-1,14,TRBV6-1
TGTGCCATCAGTGAGGCTAGCGGGAAAGAGACCCAGTACTTC,CAISEASGKETQYF,TRBD2,few,TRBJ2-5,14,TRBV10-3
TGTGCCAGCAGCTCATGGGGACTTGGCTCCTACAATGAGCAGTTCTTC,CASSSWGLGSYNEQFF,-,-,TRBJ2-1,16,TRBV5-6
TGCGCCAGCAGCCAAGAATTTTCGCCTCAGGGATGGCGGAGCACAGATACGCAGTATTTT,CASSQEFSPQGWRSTDTQYF,-,-,TRBJ2-3,20,TRBV4-1
TGCAGTGCTAGACGCTACAATGAGCAGTTCTTC,CSARRYNEQFF,-,-,TRBJ2-1,11,TRBV20-1
TGTGCCAGTAGTACACAAGAGGGTCAGCCCCAGCATTTT,CASSTQEGQPQHF,-,few,TRBJ1-5,13,TRBV19
TGTGCCAGCTCAAGTGCGGGGAGGAGCACAGATACGCAGTATTTT,CASSSAGRSTDTQYF,-,-,TRBJ2-3,15,TRBV18
TGTGCCAGCAGGTCCGGGACAGGCTATGGCTACACCTTC,CASRSGTGYGYTF,TRBD1,-,TRBJ1-2,13,TRBV2
TGCGCCAGCAGCTTGGGTTCAGGATCCCAAGAGACCCAGTACTTC,CASSLGSGSQETQYF,-,-,TRBJ2-5,15,TRBV5-1
TGTGCCAGCAGTTTATTGGGGGGGAAGACCCAGTACTTC,CASSLLGGKTQYF,TRBD2,-,TRBJ2-5,13,TRBV28
TGTGCCAGCAGCTCTAGGAGGGCCTTAGATACGCAGTATTTT,CASSSRRALDTQYF,-,few,TRBJ2-3,14,TRBV28